A few counts support the clone carrying this TCR beta chain. This sample is drawn from a study of blood T cell repertoires in COVID-19. The wider study: The United States, Italy and Spain were the sources of the acute and convalescent COVID-19 samples.

Sequenced by immunoSEQ multiplex PCR; TCRdb stores in-frame clones only, minus some. The data hold tens of thousands of clones, with 90% observed a single time. Germline V gives CDR1 KGHSH, CDR2 LQKENI. Germline trimming cut 6 bases from V and 2 bases from J; bases unmatched to any gene: 6. The CDR3 has 14 amino acids. The sequenced sample consisted of peripheral blood. The gene calls are TRBV18 and TRBJ2-7; TRBD1 agrees at 8 bases. The clonotype comes from a man in his fifties or sixties with acute or convalescent COVID-19. In DNA, the CDR3 is TGTGCCAGCTCTCGCGGACAGGGTACCTACGAGCAGTACTTC. The encoded protein is CASSRGQGTYEQYF.